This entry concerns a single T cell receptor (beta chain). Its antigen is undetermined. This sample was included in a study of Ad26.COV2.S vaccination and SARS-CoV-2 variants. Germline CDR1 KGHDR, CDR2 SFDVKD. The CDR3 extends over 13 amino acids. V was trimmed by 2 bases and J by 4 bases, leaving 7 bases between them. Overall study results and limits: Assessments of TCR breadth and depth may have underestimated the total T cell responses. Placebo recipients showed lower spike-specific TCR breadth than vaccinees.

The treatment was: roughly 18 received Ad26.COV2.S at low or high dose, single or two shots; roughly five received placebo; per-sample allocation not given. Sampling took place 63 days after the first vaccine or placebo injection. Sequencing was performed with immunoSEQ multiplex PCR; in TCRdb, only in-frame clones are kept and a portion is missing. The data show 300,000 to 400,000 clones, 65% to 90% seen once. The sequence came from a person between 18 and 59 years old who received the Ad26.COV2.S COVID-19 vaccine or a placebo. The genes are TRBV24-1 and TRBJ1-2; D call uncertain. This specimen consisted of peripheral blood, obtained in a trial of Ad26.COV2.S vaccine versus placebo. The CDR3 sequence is CATSDSGLYGYTF. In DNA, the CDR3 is TGTGCCACCAGTGATTCCGGTCTCTATGGCTACACCTTC.